The rows below give T cell receptor beta chains drawn from one sample of a study of T cells after yellow fever vaccination. One entry per CDR3 protein, called by TCRdb with MiXCR from the 5' RACE reads. The sample has a few hundred thousand distinct CDR3 sequences; roughly 3.5% are singletons. The sample here was PBMCs, taken 15 days after the yellow fever booster vaccination. These receptors were taken from a young man who received the YFV17D yellow fever vaccine. Each CDR3 is given without its conserved first and last residue. Clone size is stated in some rows and not others, as once, few, many or a class when expanded.

TRBV7-9,many,TRBJ1-2,ASSLAHMGGRTNYGYT
TRBV6-6,many,TRBJ2-3,ASSEGGGPTDTQY
TRBV7-2,many,TRBJ1-2,ASSLSGGRVDGYT
TRBV12-5,many,TRBJ1-4,ASGPTYSTNEKLF
TRBV6-2/TRBV6-3,many,TRBJ1-5,ASRTDRGGQPQH
TRBV7-2,many,TRBJ2-7,ASSGVRGNSIKQY
TRBV24-1,many,TRBJ1-5,ATSDSSRGADQPQH
TRBV12-3/TRBV12-4,many,TRBJ2-5,ASSLFGPQETQY
TRBV18,many,TRBJ2-7,ASSRPPEPYEQY
TRBV4-3,many,TRBJ1-3,ASSQDRTHSGNTIY
TRBV7-2,many,TRBJ2-1,ASRVLAGLGDEQF
TRBV5-1,many,TRBJ2-7,ASSLDPLGGARSGEQY
TRBV7-9,many,TRBJ2-1,ASSSADNEQF
TRBV5-1,many,TRBJ2-7,ASSLAGVTYEQY
TRBV5-4,many,TRBJ2-3,ASSLPGGVASTDTQY
TRBV7-9,many,TRBJ2-2,ASSSSGGGELF
TRBV20-1,many,TRBJ2-3,SAGEAGTDTQY
TRBV12-3/TRBV12-4,many,TRBJ1-3,ASRIPGHRSGNTIY
TRBV24-1,many,TRBJ2-4,ATSESGTTNIQY
TRBV7-9,many,TRBJ2-7,ASSFATAINEQY
TRBV5-4,many,TRBJ2-7,ASSLGLHPGNYEQY
TRBV29-1,many,TRBJ2-2,SARRENTGELF
TRBV5-1,many,TRBJ2-3,ASSLDGGTDTQY
TRBV19,few,TRBJ1-1,ASRTGASEAF
TRBV12-3/TRBV12-4,many,TRBJ2-7,ASKGGDTYEQY
TRBV20-1,many,TRBJ2-4,SAASSSGLNIQY
TRBV12-3/TRBV12-4,many,TRBJ2-3,ASSPTGANTDTQY
TRBV20-1,many,TRBJ1-5,SALRGRDQPQH
TRBV12-3/TRBV12-4,many,TRBJ2-3,ASSLFGADTQY
TRBV12-3/TRBV12-4,many,TRBJ1-1,ASSLGGGRYTEAF
TRBV18,many,TRBJ2-3,ASSPQNGPTDTQY
TRBV2,-,TRBJ1-1,ASSEWGARTEAF
TRBV20-1,many,TRBJ2-5,SAISTSGAQETQY
TRBV7-2,many,TRBJ2-7,ASSLRPGGSHSYEQY
TRBV6-2/TRBV6-3,-,TRBJ2-5,ASSYRRVAGALVQETQY
TRBV7-6,few,TRBJ1-5,ASSPRVVRESNQPQH
TRBV6-5,many,TRBJ2-3,ASSYHSRGGTDTQY
TRBV7-2,many,TRBJ1-2,ASSSYRVQGDGYT
TRBV19,-,TRBJ2-1,ASSIRGGGYNEQF
TRBV4-3,few,TRBJ2-1,ASSQGPTTWNEQF
TRBV28,many,TRBJ1-5,ASTWGSHQPQH
TRBV7-9,many,TRBJ2-4,ASSQKRTGGGKAKNIQY
TRBV5-1,many,TRBJ2-1,ASSLVLVTYNEQF
TRBV19,many,TRBJ2-5,ASSTSGKTQY